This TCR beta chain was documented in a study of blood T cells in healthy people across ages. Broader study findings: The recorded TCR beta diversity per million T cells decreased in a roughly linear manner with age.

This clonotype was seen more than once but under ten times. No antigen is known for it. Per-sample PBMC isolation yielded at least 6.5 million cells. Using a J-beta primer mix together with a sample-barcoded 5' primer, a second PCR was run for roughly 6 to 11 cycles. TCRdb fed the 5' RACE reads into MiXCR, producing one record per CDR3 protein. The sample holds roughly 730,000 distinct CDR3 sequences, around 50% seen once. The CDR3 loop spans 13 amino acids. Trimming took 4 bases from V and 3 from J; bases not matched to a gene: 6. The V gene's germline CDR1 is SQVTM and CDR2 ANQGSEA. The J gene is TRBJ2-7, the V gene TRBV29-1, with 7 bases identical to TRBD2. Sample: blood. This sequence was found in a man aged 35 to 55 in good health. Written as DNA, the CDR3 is TGCAGCGTTGTTATGGGGGGGTTCTACGAGCAGTACTTC. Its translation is CSVVMGGFYEQYF.